The 3 T cell receptor beta chains below come from one sample, sequenced in a study of yellow fever vaccine responses in identical twins (dated by TCRdb to the late 2010s). Libraries were made using RT-PCR. The reads were generated on an Illumina HiSeq 2500. TCRdb trimmed public reads at Q25 via fastp, called clones via MiXCR and kept in-frame beta chains. CDR3 protein duplicates are merged, each entry listing the most common genes and DNA. This sample has about 800 distinct CDR3 sequences in its table, and under 90% of those were observed once. Together, the top ten hold 15% to 20% of the sample. The sample was T cells from blood (PBMCs), unsorted or a sorted subset (not recorded which), taken before or after yellow fever vaccination (not recorded which). The receptors originated from a female donor who received the yellow fever vaccine.

The chain couples TRBV27 to TRBJ1-2, with 8 bases lining up with TRBD1. The CDR3 contains 16 residues. The V gene end was trimmed by 2 bases and the J gene end by 4 bases; junction bases not matched to a gene: 9. Per the germline V gene, CDR1 is MNHEY and CDR2 is SMNVEV (reference sequence). CDR3 region: CASSLGQGASSYGYTF. The CDR3 bases are TGTGCCAGCAGTTTAGGACAGGGAGCTTCCTCCTATGGCTACACCTTC.

V and J are TRBV15 and TRBJ1-4; 7 bases agree with TRBD1. V lost 1 base and J lost 4; bases outside the gene matches: 9. CDR3 length equals 17 residues. CDR1 is LNHNV and CDR2 is YYDKDF in the germline V gene (reference sequence). The CDR3 DNA sequence: TGTGCCACCAGCAGAGGCGACAGGGAGATGGTTAATGAAAAACTGTTTTTT. Its translation is CATSRGDREMVNEKLFF.

By share, this clonotype counts as hyperexpanded. The chain employs TRBV11-3 and TRBJ2-3; possible D gene TRBD1, 5 bases. Deletions cut 3 bases from V and 5 bases from J, with 6 bases between. The CDR3 totals 12 residues. The germline CDR1 and CDR2 sequences are SGHNT and YENEEA. This chain's CDR3 is CASSLQGDTQYF. CDR3 bases: TGTGCCAGCAGCTTGCAGGGAGATACGCAGTATTTT.